Listed below are T cell receptor beta chains from one sample, sequenced in a study of blood T cell repertoires in COVID-19. TCRdb keeps only in-frame clones here, not all; method: immunoSEQ multiplex PCR. The sample has about 290,000 clones; 89% are singletons. The material sequenced was peripheral blood. The receptors shown here come from a woman between 40 and 50 years old who had recovered from COVID-19. CDR3s include the opening cysteine and the closing phenylalanine or tryptophan. Fields, in order: V gene, J gene, CDR3 protein.

>TRBV15|TRBJ2-3
CATSRDGPSGRGTDTQYF
>TRBV5-1|TRBJ2-5
CASSLEGGETQYF
>TRBV27|TRBJ2-3
CASSFGGSPDTQYF
>TRBV18|TRBJ2-2
CASSPSQGSTGELFF
>TRBV3-1/TRBV3-2|TRBJ1-1
CASSQGQGTEAFF
>TRBV5-4|TRBJ2-5
CASSLSSGRGYQETQYF
>TRBV19|TRBJ1-2
CASSIRDRVNGYTF
>TRBV3-1/TRBV3-2|TRBJ1-1
CASSRTFGVGSPEAFF
>TRBV11-2|TRBJ2-7
CASSTRQYEQYF
>TRBV18|TRBJ2-1
CASSARQGSDEQFF
>TRBV7-9|TRBJ2-5
CASSLVVAGAETQYF
>TRBV6-4|TRBJ2-3
CASSDSIGTSADTQYF
>TRBV7-2|TRBJ2-6
CASSPRGGANVLTF
>TRBV3-1/TRBV3-2|TRBJ1-4
CASSQYGATNEKLFF
>TRBV5-6|TRBJ1-6
CASSSGQGGSPLHF
>TRBV2|TRBJ1-1
CASSPSVTGNTEAFF
>TRBV6-5|TRBJ2-7
CASSDRGDKVDEQYF
>TRBV19|TRBJ2-7
CARGGLAPPYEQYF
>TRBV7-9|TRBJ2-7
CASSSVSGKSSYEQYF
>TRBV7-9|TRBJ2-3
CASSTLSGSVITTDTQYF
>TRBV30|TRBJ1-3
CAWSVLGGSGNTIYF
>TRBV2|TRBJ1-1
CASRGGRVGTEAFF
>TRBV24-1|TRBJ2-1
CATSDPGTGSYNEQFF
>TRBV28|TRBJ2-4
CASSLGGAAKNIQYF
>TRBV19|TRBJ2-1
CASRGTSGTNEQFF
>TRBV7-8|TRBJ2-7
CASSLDFIYEQYF
>TRBV19|TRBJ1-5
CASSILQGGANQPQHF
>TRBV5-1|TRBJ2-1
CASSLAVSSYNEQFF